This is a list of T cell receptor beta chains from one sample in a study of CD8 T cells in Susac syndrome. Each CDR3 protein is one row after TCRdb ran MiXCR on the immunoSEQ multiplex PCR reads. Found here are some 260,000 distinct CDR3 sequences, about 88% of them singletons; the top ten hold over 0.09%. The source material was CD8+ T cells from PBMCs. The receptor source for this set is a human donor with multiple sclerosis. Both conserved end residues are part of each CDR3. A D gene is named only where the DNA matches it firmly. The listing skips clone size in some rows; elsewhere it reads once, few, many or a size class.

>TRBV28|TRBD1|TRBJ2-2|14|once
TGTGCCAGCAGTTTCCCAGGGGGCGGCGGGGAGCTGTTTTTT
CASSFPGGGGELFF
>TRBV7-8|.|TRBJ2-3|13|.
TGTGCCAGCAGCGCCGGGACCACAGATACGCAGTATTTT
CASSAGTTDTQYF
>TRBV28|TRBD2|TRBJ2-7|16|few
TGTGCCAGCAGTTTATTTGCGGGAGCGCGAACCTACGAGCAGTACTTC
CASSLFAGARTYEQYF
>TRBV3-1|.|TRBJ2-1|14|few
TGTGCCAGCAGCCGTCGCAGTTCCTACAATGAGCAGTTCTTC
CASSRRSSYNEQFF
>TRBV9|.|TRBJ2-1|15|.
TGTGCCAGCAGCGTAGACGCGAGCTCCTACAATGAGCAGTTCTTC
CASSVDASSYNEQFF
>TRBV6-1|.|TRBJ2-1|13|.
TGTGCCAGCAGTGAATATGGGTACAATGAGCAGTTCTTC
CASSEYGYNEQFF
>TRBV6-6|TRBD1|TRBJ1-1|15|few
TGTGCCAGCAGTTACTTGGGACAGCCGAACACTGAAGCTTTCTTT
CASSYLGQPNTEAFF
>TRBV5-5|.|TRBJ1-2|14|.
TGTGCCAGCAGTGAACCGGGACTTCGATATGGCTACACCTTC
CASSEPGLRYGYTF
>TRBV27|.|TRBJ2-7|13|.
TGTGCCAGCAGTCCGGCCGGGTTGGCCGAGCAGTACTTC
CASSPAGLAEQYF
>TRBV27|TRBD1|TRBJ2-1|17|.
TGTGCCAGCAGTTTGGACTCCGACAGGGCGACCTACAATGAGCAGTTCTTC
CASSLDSDRATYNEQFF
>TRBV6-1|.|TRBJ2-7|11|.
TGTGCCAGCAGTTCCTATGGAGAGCAGTACTTC
CASSSYGEQYF
>TRBV6-6|.|TRBJ1-1|14|.
TGTGCCAGCAGTCCCCTCCGGGTCTCCACTGAAGCTTTCTTT
CASSPLRVSTEAFF
>TRBV27|.|TRBJ1-1|15|.
TGTGCCAGCAGTTGGGGGCCGGTCCGGGACACTGAAGCTTTCTTT
CASSWGPVRDTEAFF
>TRBV24-1|.|TRBJ2-5|12|.
TGTGCCACCTCGGACGGCCAAGAGACCCAGTACTTC
CATSDGQETQYF
>TRBV9|.|TRBJ2-5|16|.
TGTGCCAGCAGCGGTTGGGACGGAACGTACCAAGAGACCCAGTACTTC
CASSGWDGTYQETQYF
>TRBV10-3|.|TRBJ1-4|14|.
TGTGCCATCAGTGATGGGCCCCAAAGCGAAAAACTGTTTTTT
CAISDGPQSEKLFF
>TRBV14|TRBD2|TRBJ2-1|20|.
TGTGCCAGCAGCCCTGGGACTAGCGGGAGTATTGGTTTGATCTACAATGAGCAGTTCTTC
CASSPGTSGSIGLIYNEQFF
>TRBV9|.|TRBJ2-3|16|.
TGTGCCAGCAGCGTAGGCGGCGGCACTAGCACAGATACGCAGTATTTT
CASSVGGGTSTDTQYF
>TRBV7-9|TRBD2|TRBJ2-1|15|.
TGTGCCAGCAGCTTAACGGGAGGCCTATACAATGAGCAGTTCTTC
CASSLTGGLYNEQFF
>TRBV7-9|.|TRBJ2-1|15|.
TGTGCCAGCAGCTTTGGGGCGTCCCCGCCCAATGAGCAGTTCTTC
CASSFGASPPNEQFF
>TRBV6-5|TRBD1|TRBJ2-5|14|few
TGTGCCAGCAGTTACGGACAGGCCCAAGAGACCCAGTACTTC
CASSYGQAQETQYF
>TRBV4-1|.|TRBJ2-3|14|.
TGCGCCAGCCGGGTGGACGCCCGCACAGATACGCAGTATTTT
CASRVDARTDTQYF
>TRBV19|.|TRBJ1-1|14|.
TGTGCCAGTAGTACCTTCGGGGAGGGGACTGAAGCTTTCTTT
CASSTFGEGTEAFF
>TRBV10-3|TRBD2|TRBJ2-1|15|.
TGTGCCATCAGTACTAGCGGGAGGGCCCCGGATGAGCAGTTCTTC
CAISTSGRAPDEQFF
>TRBV28|.|TRBJ2-4|16|.
TGTGCCAGCAGTTTAGGAGAACAGGTAGCCAAAAACATTCAGTACTTC
CASSLGEQVAKNIQYF
>TRBV6-5|.|TRBJ1-2|20|.
TGTGCCAGCAGTTACTCTTTTCCAGCCGACTTGGGGGGCACATCGGAAGGCTACACCTTC
CASSYSFPADLGGTSEGYTF
>TRBV4-2|TRBD2|TRBJ2-1|18|.
TGTGCCAGCAGCCAAGGGGTACGGCGGGAGTATACCTACAATGAGCAGTTCTTC
CASSQGVRREYTYNEQFF
>TRBV6-5|TRBD1|TRBJ2-7|14|.
TGTGCCAGCAGTTACGCCGGGACAGGGGACGAGCAGTACTTC
CASSYAGTGDEQYF
>TRBV5-1|.|TRBJ1-4|18|.
TGCGCCAGCAGCTTGGTCATACCGGGGTTTACATCTAATGAAAAACTGTTTTTT
CASSLVIPGFTSNEKLFF
>TRBV6-1|.|TRBJ2-7|13|.
TGTGCCAGCAGTGATGTGGACGGCTACGAGCAGTACTTC
CASSDVDGYEQYF
>TRBV27|.|TRBJ2-7|12|few
TGTGCCAGCAAACGGGGCAGTTACGAGCAGTACTTC
CASKRGSYEQYF
>TRBV27|.|TRBJ2-5|13|.
TGTGCCAGCAGTCCGGACGTCGGGAAGACCCAGTACTTC
CASSPDVGKTQYF
>TRBV20-1|.|TRBJ2-3|18|.
TGCAGTGCTAGAGATCACCGGTTTAGCGGCACTATCTATCCTACGCAGTATTTT
CSARDHRFSGTIYPTQYF
>TRBV20-1|.|TRBJ2-5|15|.
TGCAGTGCTAGAACCCCCCCCCGAGGCCAAGAGACCCAGTACTTC
CSARTPPRGQETQYF
>TRBV27|.|TRBJ2-1|14|.
TGTGCCAGCAGTCGTAGGGCGAGGGGCGTTGAGCAGTTCTTC
CASSRRARGVEQFF
>TRBV7-3|.|TRBJ1-6|17|.
TGTGCCAGCAGCTTAAATCCGAGGGAGAGGCTTGATTCACCCCTCCACTTT
CASSLNPRERLDSPLHF
>TRBV4-1|.|TRBJ2-4|16|few
TGCGCCAGCAGCCAAGGAGTGGGGAACGCGGGGTACATTCAGTACTTC
CASSQGVGNAGYIQYF
>TRBV10-3|TRBD1|TRBJ1-1|15|.
TGTGCCAGTGGGTGGAGGGGACAGTCAAACACTGAAGCTTTCTTT
CASGWRGQSNTEAFF
>TRBV5-1|TRBD1|TRBJ2-7|14|.
TGCGCCAGCAGCCGGACAGGGTTCACCTACGAGCAGTACTTC
CASSRTGFTYEQYF
>TRBV28|.|TRBJ2-6|18|.
TGTGCCAGCAGTTTAACCTCCGTGATGCGTCCTGGGGCCAACGTCCTGACTTTC
CASSLTSVMRPGANVLTF
>TRBV5-4|.|TRBJ2-1|13|.
TGTGCCAGCAGCTTGACAGGGGAGGATGAGCAGTTCTTC
CASSLTGEDEQFF
>TRBV20-1|TRBD2|TRBJ2-7|15|.
TGCAGTCCCCGTGACAGGACTAGCGGGATCTACGAGCAGTACTTC
CSPRDRTSGIYEQYF
>TRBV11-3|.|TRBJ2-1|12|few
TGTGCCAGCAGCACTAGCTTAGGAGTATGGTTCTTC
CASSTSLGVWFF
>TRBV9|.|TRBJ2-2|16|.
TGTGCCAGCAGCGCAAACTTTATCGCGAACACCGGGGAGCTGTTTTTT
CASSANFIANTGELFF
>TRBV6-2/TRBV6-3|.|TRBJ1-1|14|.
TGTGCCAGCAGTTACTTCGCGGGAGGGGCTGAAGCTTTCTTT
CASSYFAGGAEAFF
>TRBV7-8|TRBD1|TRBJ2-1|15|.
TGTGCCAGCATGTTGGGACAGGGATACTACAATGAGCAGTTCTTC
CASMLGQGYYNEQFF
>TRBV9|TRBD2|TRBJ2-7|15|.
TGTGCCAGCAGCGTAGACGGGGGGGCCGGGTACGAGCAGTACTTC
CASSVDGGAGYEQYF
>TRBV2|.|TRBJ2-7|14|few
TGTGCCAGCAGTGAAGCGGGCCGCTCCTACGAGCAGTACTTC
CASSEAGRSYEQYF
>TRBV27|TRBD2|TRBJ2-3|15|.
TGTGCCAGCAGTTCTAGCGGGGCCAGCACAGATACGCAGTATTTT
CASSSSGASTDTQYF
>TRBV4-1|TRBD1|TRBJ1-5|15|.
TGCGCCAGCAGGGAAAGAGGGACAGTCGATCAGCCCCAGCATTTT
CASRERGTVDQPQHF
>TRBV4-1|.|TRBJ2-5|16|few
TGCGCCAGCAGCCTGGCGTTGTTGGGAAGATGGGAGACCCAGTACTTC
CASSLALLGRWETQYF
>TRBV20-1|.|TRBJ2-7|12|.
TGCAGTGCCCCCTCTATTGACTACGAGCAGTACTTC
CSAPSIDYEQYF
>TRBV24-1|.|TRBJ1-1|14|.
TGTGCCACCAGTGGTGGACACACAAACACTGAAGCTTTCTTT
CATSGGHTNTEAFF